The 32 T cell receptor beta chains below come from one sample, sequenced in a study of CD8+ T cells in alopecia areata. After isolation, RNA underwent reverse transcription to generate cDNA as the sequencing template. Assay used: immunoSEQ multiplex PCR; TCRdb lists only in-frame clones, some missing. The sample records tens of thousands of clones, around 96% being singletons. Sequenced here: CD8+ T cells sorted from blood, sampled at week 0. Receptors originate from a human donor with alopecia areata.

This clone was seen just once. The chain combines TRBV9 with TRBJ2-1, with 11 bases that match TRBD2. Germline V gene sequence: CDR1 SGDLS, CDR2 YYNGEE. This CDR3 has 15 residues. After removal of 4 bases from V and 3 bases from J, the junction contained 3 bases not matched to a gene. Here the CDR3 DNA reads TGTGCCAGCAGCTTTACTAGCGGGGGCTACAATGAGCAGTTCTTC. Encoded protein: CASSFTSGGYNEQFF.

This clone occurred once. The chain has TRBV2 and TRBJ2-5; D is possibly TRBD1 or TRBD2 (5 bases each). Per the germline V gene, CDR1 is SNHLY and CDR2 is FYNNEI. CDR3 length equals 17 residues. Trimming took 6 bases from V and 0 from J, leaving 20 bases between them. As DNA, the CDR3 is TGTGCCAGCAGAGAGGGACGCATGGAGCCTTACCAAGAGACCCAGTACTTC. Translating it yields CASREGRMEPYQETQYF.

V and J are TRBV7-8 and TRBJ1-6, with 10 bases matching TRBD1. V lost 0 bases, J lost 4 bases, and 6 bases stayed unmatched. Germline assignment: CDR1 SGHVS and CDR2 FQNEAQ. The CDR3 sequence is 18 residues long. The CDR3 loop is CASSLAWGQGFYNSPLHF. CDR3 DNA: TGTGCCAGCAGCTTAGCGTGGGGACAGGGGTTTTATAATTCACCCCTCCACTTT.

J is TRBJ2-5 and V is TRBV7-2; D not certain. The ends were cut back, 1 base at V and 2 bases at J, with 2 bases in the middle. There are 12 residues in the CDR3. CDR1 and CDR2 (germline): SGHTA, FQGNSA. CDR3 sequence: CASSLDQETQYF. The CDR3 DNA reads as TGTGCCAGCAGCTTAGATCAAGAGACCCAGTACTTC. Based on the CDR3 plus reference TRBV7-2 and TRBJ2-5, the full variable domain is GAGVSQSPSNKVTEKGKDVELRCDPISGHTALYWYRQSLGQGLEFLIYFQGNSAPDKSGLPSDRFSAERTGGSVSTLTIQRTQQEDSAVYLCASSLDQETQYFGPGTRLLVL.

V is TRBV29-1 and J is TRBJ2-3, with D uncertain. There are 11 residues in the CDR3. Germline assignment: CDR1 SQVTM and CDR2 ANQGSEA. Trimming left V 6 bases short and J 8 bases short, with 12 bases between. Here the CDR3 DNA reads TGCAGCGTGAAAGTGGTTGGTACGCAGTATTTT. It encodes CSVKVVGTQYF.

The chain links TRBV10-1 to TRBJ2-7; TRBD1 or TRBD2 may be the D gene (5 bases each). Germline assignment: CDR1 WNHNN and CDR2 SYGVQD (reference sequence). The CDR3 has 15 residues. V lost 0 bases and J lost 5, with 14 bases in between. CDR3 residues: CASSESELLGDEQYF. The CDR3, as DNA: TGCGCCAGCAGTGAGTCCGAATTGCTGGGGGACGAGCAGTACTTC.

The CDR3 bases are TGTGCCAGCAGCTTGGGGCTAGCGGAACTCACAGATACGCAGTATTTT. This translates into CASSLGLAELTDTQYF. The chain links TRBV5-6 to TRBJ2-3, with 7 nucleotides matching TRBD2. V dropped 0 bases and J dropped 2; count of bases not matched to a gene: 6. The CDR3 has 16 residues. Per germline, CDR1 SGHDT and CDR2 YYEEEE.

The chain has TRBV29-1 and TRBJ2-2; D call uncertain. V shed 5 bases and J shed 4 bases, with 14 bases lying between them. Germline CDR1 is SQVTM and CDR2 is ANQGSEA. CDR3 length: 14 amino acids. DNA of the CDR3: TGCAGCGTTTGTGACAAGGGATCCACCGGGGAGCTGTTTTTT. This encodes CSVCDKGSTGELFF.

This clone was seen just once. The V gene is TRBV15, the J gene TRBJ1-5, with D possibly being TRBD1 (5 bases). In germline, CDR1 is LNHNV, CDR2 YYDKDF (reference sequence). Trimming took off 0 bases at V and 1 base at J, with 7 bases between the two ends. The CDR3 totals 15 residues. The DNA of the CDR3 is TGTGCCACCAGCAGAGATAGGGGCAGCAATCAGCCCCAGCATTTT. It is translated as CATSRDRGSNQPQHF.

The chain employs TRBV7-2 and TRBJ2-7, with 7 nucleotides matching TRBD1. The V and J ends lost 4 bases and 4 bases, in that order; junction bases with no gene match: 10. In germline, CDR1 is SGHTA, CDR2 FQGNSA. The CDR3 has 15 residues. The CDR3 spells CASSSHRDSTYEQYF. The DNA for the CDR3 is TGTGCCAGCAGCTCTCACCGGGACAGTACATACGAGCAGTACTTC.

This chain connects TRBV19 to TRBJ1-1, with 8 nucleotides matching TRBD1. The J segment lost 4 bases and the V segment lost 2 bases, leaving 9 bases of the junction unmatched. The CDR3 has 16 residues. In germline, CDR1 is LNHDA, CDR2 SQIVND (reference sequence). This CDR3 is CASSISPDRVGTEAFF. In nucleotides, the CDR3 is TGTGCCAGTAGTATATCCCCGGACAGGGTCGGCACTGAAGCTTTCTTT.

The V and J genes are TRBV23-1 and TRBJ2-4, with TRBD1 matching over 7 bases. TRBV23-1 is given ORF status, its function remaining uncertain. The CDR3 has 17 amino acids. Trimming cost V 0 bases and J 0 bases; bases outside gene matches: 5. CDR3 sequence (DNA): TGCGCCAGCAGTCAATCGGGGACAGCCTTAGCCAAAAACATTCAGTACTTC. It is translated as CASSQSGTALAKNIQYF.

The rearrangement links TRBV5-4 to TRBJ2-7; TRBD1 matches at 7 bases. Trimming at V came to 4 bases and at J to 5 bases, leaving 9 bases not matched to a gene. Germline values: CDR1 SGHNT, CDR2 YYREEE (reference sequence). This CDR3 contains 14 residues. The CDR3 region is CASSPRAGGDEQYF. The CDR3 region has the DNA TGTGCCAGCAGCCCTCGGGCAGGGGGAGACGAGCAGTACTTC.

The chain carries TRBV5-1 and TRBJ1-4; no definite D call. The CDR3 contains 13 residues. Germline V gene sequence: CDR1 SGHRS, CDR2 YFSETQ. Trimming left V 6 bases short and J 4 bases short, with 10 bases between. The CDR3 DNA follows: TGCGCCAGCACCGGCAGCCTTAATGAAAAACTGTTTTTT. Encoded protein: CASTGSLNEKLFF.

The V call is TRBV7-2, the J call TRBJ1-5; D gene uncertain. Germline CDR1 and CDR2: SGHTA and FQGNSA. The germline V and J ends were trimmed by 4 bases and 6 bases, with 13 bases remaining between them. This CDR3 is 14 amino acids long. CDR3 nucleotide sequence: TGTGCCAGCAGCTCGGGATATTCGGGTCAGCCCCAGCATTTT. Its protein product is CASSSGYSGQPQHF.

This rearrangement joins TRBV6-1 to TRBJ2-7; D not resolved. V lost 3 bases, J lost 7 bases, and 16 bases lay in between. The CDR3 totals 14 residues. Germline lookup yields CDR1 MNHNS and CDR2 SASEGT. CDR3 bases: TGTGCCAGCAGTGAGGGTCGGCTCTCCATAGAGCAGTACTTC. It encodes CASSEGRLSIEQYF.

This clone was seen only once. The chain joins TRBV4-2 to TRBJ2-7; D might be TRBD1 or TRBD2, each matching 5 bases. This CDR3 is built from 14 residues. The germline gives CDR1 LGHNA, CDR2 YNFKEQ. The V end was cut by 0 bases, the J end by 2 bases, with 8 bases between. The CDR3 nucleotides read TGTGCCAGCAGCCAAGATTTGGGGGCCTACGAGCAGTACTTC. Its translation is CASSQDLGAYEQYF.

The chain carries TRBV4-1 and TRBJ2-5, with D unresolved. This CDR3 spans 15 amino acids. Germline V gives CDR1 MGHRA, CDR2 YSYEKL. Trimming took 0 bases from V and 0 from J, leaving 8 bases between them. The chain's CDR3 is CASSQDGTNQETQYF. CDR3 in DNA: TGCGCCAGCAGCCAAGATGGCACTAACCAAGAGACCCAGTACTTC.

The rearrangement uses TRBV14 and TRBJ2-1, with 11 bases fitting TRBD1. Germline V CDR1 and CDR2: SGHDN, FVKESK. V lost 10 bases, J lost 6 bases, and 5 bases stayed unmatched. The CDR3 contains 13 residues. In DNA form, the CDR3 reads TGTGCCACCGGGACAGGGGGGACCAATGAGCAGTTCTTC. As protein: CATGTGGTNEQFF. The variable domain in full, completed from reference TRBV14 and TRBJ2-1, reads EAGVTQFPSHSVIEKGQTVTLRCDPISGHDNLYWYRRVMGKEIKFLLHFVKESKQDESGMPNNRFLAERTGGTYSTLKVQPAELEDSGVYFCATGTGGTNEQFFGPGTRLTVL.

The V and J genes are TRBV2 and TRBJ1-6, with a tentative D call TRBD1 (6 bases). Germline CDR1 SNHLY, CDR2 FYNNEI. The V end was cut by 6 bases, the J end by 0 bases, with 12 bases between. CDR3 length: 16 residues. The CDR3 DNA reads TGTGCCAGCAGGATGGACAGCAGCTCCTATAATTCACCCCTCCACTTT. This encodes CASRMDSSSYNSPLHF.

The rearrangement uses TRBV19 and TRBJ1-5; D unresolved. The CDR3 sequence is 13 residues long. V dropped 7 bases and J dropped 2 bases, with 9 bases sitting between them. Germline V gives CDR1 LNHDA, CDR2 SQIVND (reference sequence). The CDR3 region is CASTPSGNQPQHF. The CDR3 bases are TGTGCCAGTACCCCGTCGGGCAATCAGCCCCAGCATTTT. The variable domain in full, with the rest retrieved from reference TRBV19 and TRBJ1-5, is DGGITQSPKYLFRKEGQNVTLSCEQNLNHDAMYWYRQDPGQGLRLIYYSQIVNDFQKGDIAEGYSVSREKKESFPLTVTSAQKNPTAFYLCASTPSGNQPQHFGDGTRLSIL.

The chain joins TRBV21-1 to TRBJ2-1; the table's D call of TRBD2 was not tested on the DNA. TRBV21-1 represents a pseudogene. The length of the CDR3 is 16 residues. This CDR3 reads CASSPELAGPTNEQFF. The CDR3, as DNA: TGTGCCAGCAGCCCTGAACTAGCGGGTCCGACCAATGAGCAGTTCTTC.

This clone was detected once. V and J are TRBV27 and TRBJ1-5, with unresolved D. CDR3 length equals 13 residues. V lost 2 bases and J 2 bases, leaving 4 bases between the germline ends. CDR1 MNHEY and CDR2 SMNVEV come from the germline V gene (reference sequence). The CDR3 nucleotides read TGTGCCAGCAGTTTAACCGGCAATCAGCCCCAGCATTTT. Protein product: CASSLTGNQPQHF.

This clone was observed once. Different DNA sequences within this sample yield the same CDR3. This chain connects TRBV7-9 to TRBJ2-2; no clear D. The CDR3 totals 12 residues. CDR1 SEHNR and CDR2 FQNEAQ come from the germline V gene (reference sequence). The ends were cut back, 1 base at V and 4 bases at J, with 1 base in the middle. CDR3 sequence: CASSLVTGELFF. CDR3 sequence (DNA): TGTGCCAGCAGCTTAGTCACCGGGGAGCTGTTTTTT.

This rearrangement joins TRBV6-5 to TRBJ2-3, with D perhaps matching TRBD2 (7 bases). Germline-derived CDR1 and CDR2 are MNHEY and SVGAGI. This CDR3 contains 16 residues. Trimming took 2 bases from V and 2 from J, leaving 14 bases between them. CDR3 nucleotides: TGTGCCAGCAGTTACAGAGGGGGGGGGCTCACAGATACGCAGTATTTT. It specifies CASSYRGGGLTDTQYF.

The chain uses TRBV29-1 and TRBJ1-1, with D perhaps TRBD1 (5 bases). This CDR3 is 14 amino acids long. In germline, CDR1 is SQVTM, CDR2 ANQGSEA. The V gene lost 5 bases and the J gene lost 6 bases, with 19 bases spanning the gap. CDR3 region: CSVCVGGADAEAFF. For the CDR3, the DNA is TGCAGCGTTTGCGTCGGAGGGGCGGACGCTGAAGCTTTCTTT. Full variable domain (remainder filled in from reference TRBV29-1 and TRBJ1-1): SAVISQKPSRDICQRGTSLTIQCQVDSQVTMMFWYRQQPGQSLTLIATANQGSEATYESGFVIDKFPISRPNLTFSTLTVSNMSPEDSSIYLCSVCVGGADAEAFFGQGTRLTVV.

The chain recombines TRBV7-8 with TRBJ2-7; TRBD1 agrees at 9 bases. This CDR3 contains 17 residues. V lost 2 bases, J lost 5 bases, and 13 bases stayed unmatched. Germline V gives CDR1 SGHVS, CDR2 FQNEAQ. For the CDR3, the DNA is TGTGCCAGCAGCTTAACCAGTTATGCGGGACAGGGCCACGAGCAGTACTTC. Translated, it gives CASSLTSYAGQGHEQYF.

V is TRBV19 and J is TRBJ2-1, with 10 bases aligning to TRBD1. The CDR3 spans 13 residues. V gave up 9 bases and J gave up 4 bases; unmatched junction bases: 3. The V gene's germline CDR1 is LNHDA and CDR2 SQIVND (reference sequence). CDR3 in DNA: TGTGCCAGCGGACAGGGGGGGTACAATGAGCAGTTCTTC. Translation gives CASGQGGYNEQFF.

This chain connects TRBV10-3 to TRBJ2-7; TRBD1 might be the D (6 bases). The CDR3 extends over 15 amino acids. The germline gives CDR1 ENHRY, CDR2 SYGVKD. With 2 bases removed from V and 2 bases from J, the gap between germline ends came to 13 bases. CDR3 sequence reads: CAISEVGTPTYEQYF. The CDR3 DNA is TGTGCCATCAGTGAGGTTGGGACACCGACCTACGAGCAGTACTTC.

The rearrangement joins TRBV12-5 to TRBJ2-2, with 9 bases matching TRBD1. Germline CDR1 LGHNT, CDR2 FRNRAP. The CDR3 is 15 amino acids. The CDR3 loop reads CATTSRDRVGGELFF. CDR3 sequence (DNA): TGTGCAACTACATCCAGGGACAGGGTAGGCGGGGAGCTGTTTTTT.

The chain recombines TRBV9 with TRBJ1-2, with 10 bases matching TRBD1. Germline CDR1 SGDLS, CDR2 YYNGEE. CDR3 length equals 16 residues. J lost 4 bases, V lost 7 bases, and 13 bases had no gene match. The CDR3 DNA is TGTGCCAGCTTGGGACTCCGGACAGGGGGTTCCTATGGCTACACCTTC. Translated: CASLGLRTGGSYGYTF.

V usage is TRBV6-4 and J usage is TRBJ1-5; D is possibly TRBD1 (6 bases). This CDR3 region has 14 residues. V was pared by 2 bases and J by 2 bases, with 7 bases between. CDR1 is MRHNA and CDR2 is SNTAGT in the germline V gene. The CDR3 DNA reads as TGTGCCAGCAGTGACCACAGGGGCAATCAGCCCCAGCATTTT. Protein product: CASSDHRGNQPQHF.